The T cell receptor beta chain under discussion was sequenced for a study of CD8 T cells in ankylosing spondylitis. Unmatched junction bases numbered 8, after V lost 6 bases and J lost 4 bases. Germline lookup yields CDR1 LGHDT and CDR2 YNNKEL (reference sequence). The CDR3 has 14 amino acids. About this clonotype: The antigen remains undetermined.

Study results and caveats: Reports say disease-linked clones showed up significantly more in matched ankylosing spondylitis synovial fluid. Earlier authors reported some of these motif variants in reactive arthritis synovial fluid and blood. The disease-linked clones had a CD8+ phenotype and low blood frequencies.

Researchers built TCR beta libraries using quantitative 5'-RACE with molecular barcodes. TCRdb independently ran MiXCR on the 5' RACE reads; one entry per CDR3 protein. This table has a few hundred thousand distinct CDR3 sequences, 11% appearing once. Material for sequencing was blood, either unsorted or a sorted T cell fraction (not recorded which). V is TRBV3-1 and J is TRBJ1-2, with 7 bases identical to TRBD1. The TCR originated in a female donor with ankylosing spondylitis or in good health (not recorded which). The CDR3 nucleotides are TGTGCCAGCAGTCAAACGGGACAGATCTATGGCTACACCTTC. Translated, it gives CASSQTGQIYGYTF. Together with reference TRBV3-1 and TRBJ1-2, the CDR3 gives the full variable domain: DTAVSQTPKYLVTQMGNDKSIKCEQNLGHDTMYWYKQDSKKFLKIMFSYNNKELIINETVPNRFSPKSPDKAHLNLHINSLELGDSAVYFCASSQTGQIYGYTFGSGTRLTVV.